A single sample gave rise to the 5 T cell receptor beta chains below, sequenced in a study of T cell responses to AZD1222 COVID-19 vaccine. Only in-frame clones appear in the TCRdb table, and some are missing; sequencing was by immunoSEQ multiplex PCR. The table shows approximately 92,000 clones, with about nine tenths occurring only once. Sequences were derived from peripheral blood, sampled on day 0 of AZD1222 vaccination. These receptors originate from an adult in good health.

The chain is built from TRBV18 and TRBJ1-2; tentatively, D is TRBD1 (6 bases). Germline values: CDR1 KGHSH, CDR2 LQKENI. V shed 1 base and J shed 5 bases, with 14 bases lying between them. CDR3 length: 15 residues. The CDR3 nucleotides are TGTGCCAGCTCACCACAAAGGCAGGGGCTATATGGCTACACCTTC. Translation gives CASSPQRQGLYGYTF.

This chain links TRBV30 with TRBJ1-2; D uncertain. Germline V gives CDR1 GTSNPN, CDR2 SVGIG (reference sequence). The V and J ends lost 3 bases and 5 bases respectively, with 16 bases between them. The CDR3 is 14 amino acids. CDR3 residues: CAWREPVALYGYTF. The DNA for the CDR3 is TGTGCCTGGAGGGAACCCGTCGCGTTATATGGCTACACCTTC. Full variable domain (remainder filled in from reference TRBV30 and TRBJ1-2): SQTIHQWPATLVQPVGSPLSLECTVEGTSNPNLYWYRQAAGRGLQLLFYSVGIGQISSEVPQNLSASRPQDRQFILSSKKLLLSDSGFYLCAWREPVALYGYTFGSGTRLTVV.

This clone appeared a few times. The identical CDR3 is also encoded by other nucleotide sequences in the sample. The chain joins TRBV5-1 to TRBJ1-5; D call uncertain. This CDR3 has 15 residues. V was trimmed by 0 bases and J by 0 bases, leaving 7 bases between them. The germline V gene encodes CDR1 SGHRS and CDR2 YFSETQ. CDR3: CASSLEGYSNQPQHF. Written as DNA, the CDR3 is TGCGCCAGCAGCTTGGAGGGATATAGCAATCAGCCCCAGCATTTT.

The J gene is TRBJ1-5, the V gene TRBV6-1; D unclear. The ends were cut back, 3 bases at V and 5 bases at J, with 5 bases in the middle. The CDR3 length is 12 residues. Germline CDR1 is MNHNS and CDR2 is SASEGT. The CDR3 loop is CASSDFDQPQHF. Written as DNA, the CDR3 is TGTGCCAGCAGTGATTTCGATCAGCCCCAGCATTTT.

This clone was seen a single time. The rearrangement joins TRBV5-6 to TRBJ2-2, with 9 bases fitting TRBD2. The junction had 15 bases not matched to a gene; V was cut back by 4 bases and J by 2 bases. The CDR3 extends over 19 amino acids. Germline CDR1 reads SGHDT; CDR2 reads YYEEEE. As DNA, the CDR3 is TGTGCCAGCAGCAACCCGGTTAGGGCGGGAGGGTTTAACACCGGGGAGCTGTTTTTT. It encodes CASSNPVRAGGFNTGELFF. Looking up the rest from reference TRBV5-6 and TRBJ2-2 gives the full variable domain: DAGVTQSPTHLIKTRGQQVTLRCSPKSGHDTVSWYQQALGQGPQFIFQYYEEEERQRGNFPDRFSGHQFPNYSSELNVNALLLGDSALYLCASSNPVRAGGFNTGELFFGEGSRLTVL.